These 5 T cell receptor beta chains share one sample of origin, sequenced in a study of post-analysis software for immune sequencing data. Findings and caveats of the study: In patients, roughly 5 TRBV segments were more frequent than in controls, with TRBV5-6, TRBV5-1 and TRBV20-1 among them.

Unique molecular identifiers tagged the TCR beta cDNA libraries. One entry per CDR3 protein, called by TCRdb with MiXCR from the PCR reads. The sample lists roughly 400,000 distinct CDR3 sequences, 30% to 45% seen once, with around 8% in the top ten. Which antigens these TCRs recognize remains unknown. The sample taken for sequencing was blood. These receptors were collected from a girl aged 2 to 10 with multiple sclerosis.

This clonotype has only one observation. The J gene is TRBJ2-1, the V gene TRBV6-2 or TRBV6-3; 13 bases fit TRBD2. This CDR3 has 15 residues. Trimming cost V 6 bases and J 7 bases; bases outside gene matches: 6. Germline values: CDR1 MNHEY, CDR2 SVGEGT. The CDR3 here is CASSQLAGGPNEQFF. The CDR3, as DNA: TGTGCCAGCAGCCAACTAGCGGGAGGGCCAAATGAGCAGTTCTTC.

This sequence joins TRBV29-1 and TRBJ1-2; tentatively, D is TRBD1 (6 bases). Germline CDR1 and CDR2: SQVTM and ANQGSEA. The germline V and J ends were trimmed by 5 bases and 3 bases, with 19 bases remaining between them. The CDR3 contains 15 residues. The DNA for the CDR3 is TGCAGCGTTTCTCCTACACTACAGGGTGACTATGGCTACACCTTC. Encoded protein: CSVSPTLQGDYGYTF.

This clonotype was found a few times. The chain links TRBV20-1 to TRBJ1-6; no clear D. Germline CDR1 and CDR2: DFQATT and SNEGSKA (reference sequence). CDR3 length equals 15 residues. Trimming removed 3 bases from V and 0 bases from J, with 9 bases in between. The CDR3 DNA follows: TGCAGTGCTAGTACCCTAAGCTCCTATAATTCACCCCTCCACTTT. Protein product: CSASTLSSYNSPLHF.

This clonotype showed up just a few times. The chain uses TRBV4-3 and TRBJ2-7, with 9 bases matching TRBD1. The CDR3 runs to 14 residues. Germline-derived CDR1 and CDR2 are LGHNA and YSLEER. V gave up 5 bases and J gave up 2 bases; unmatched junction bases: 4. The CDR3 loop reads CASSKTGGTYEQYF. CDR3 sequence (DNA): TGCGCCAGCAGCAAGACAGGGGGGACCTACGAGCAGTACTTC.

The sample holds one count of this clonotype. At one boundary the junction diverges from the germline segment, which might be a read error. V is TRBV7-2 and J is TRBJ2-1, with D possibly matching TRBD1 (5 bases). Germline V gene lookup returns CDR1 SGHTA and CDR2 FQGNSA. This CDR3 region has 14 residues. The CDR3 region has the DNA TGTGCCGGCAGCTTAGCCCAGGGATTGGGTAAGCAGTTCTTC. It translates to CAGSLAQGLGKQFF.